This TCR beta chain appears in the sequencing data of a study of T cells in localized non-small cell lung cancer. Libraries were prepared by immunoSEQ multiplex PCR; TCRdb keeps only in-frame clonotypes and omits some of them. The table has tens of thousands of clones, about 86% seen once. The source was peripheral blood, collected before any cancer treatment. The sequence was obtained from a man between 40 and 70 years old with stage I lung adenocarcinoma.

CDR3 residues: CASTHPGGTSYTF. The CDR3, as DNA: TGTGCCAGCACCCACCCCGGGGGGACGAGCTACACCTTC. The chain couples TRBV25-1 to TRBJ1-2; the D gene is possibly TRBD1 (5 bases). Germline CDR1 and CDR2: MGHDK and SYGVNS. CDR3 length equals 13 residues. The V and J ends lost 7 bases and 9 bases respectively, with 18 bases between them.